This T cell receptor beta chain was identified during a study of blood T cell repertoires in COVID-19. TCRdb's copy holds only in-frame clones and misses some; the assay was immunoSEQ multiplex PCR. Among tens of thousands of clones listed, 82% were seen once. V lost 4 bases to trimming and J lost 0 bases, with 7 bases between them. This CDR3 contains 13 residues. Looked up from germline, CDR1 is GTSNPN and CDR2 is SVGIG (reference sequence). The receptor comes from a woman between 55 and 75 years old with acute or convalescent COVID-19. Sequenced: peripheral blood. The rearrangement joins TRBV30 to TRBJ1-5, with D unclear. The CDR3 DNA sequence: TGTGCCTGGAATCGGTATAGCAATCAGCCCCAGCATTTT. Protein sequence: CAWNRYSNQPQHF.